The 17 T cell receptor beta chains presented below share a single source sample, sequenced in a study of T-cell memory formation after mild COVID-19. TCRdb itself ran the 5' RACE reads through MiXCR, one entry per CDR3 protein. The profile shows some 250,000 distinct CDR3 sequences, over 9% of them singletons. Sequencing was done on a sample of PBMCs or a T cell subset sorted from them (not recorded which). The receptors stem from a man between 18 and 35 years old who had mild COVID-19 (a few samples of this study predate the infection). Cell type and time point are not known.

This clonotype showed up just a few times. CDR3: CATSRASGSDTQYF. Here the CDR3 DNA reads TGTGCCACCTCAAGGGCTAGCGGCTCAGATACGCAGTATTTT. The chain employs TRBV7-2 and TRBJ2-3; TRBD2 agrees at 7 bases. The germline CDR1 and CDR2 sequences are SGHTA and FQGNSA. The J segment lost 4 bases and the V segment lost 10 bases, leaving 11 bases of the junction unmatched. The CDR3 sequence is 14 residues long.

This clonotype was seen a handful of times. This rearrangement joins TRBV7-6 to TRBJ2-4; 12 positions match TRBD1. This CDR3 comprises 19 residues. The V and J ends lost 2 bases and 1 base, in that order; junction bases with no gene match: 9. Germline lookup yields CDR1 SGHVS and CDR2 FNYEAQ. This chain's CDR3 is CASSLRRPGQGAAKNIQYF. The CDR3 DNA follows: TGTGCCAGCAGCTTAAGAAGACCGGGACAGGGGGCCGCCAAAAACATTCAGTACTTC.

The V call is TRBV7-3, the J call TRBJ1-1; perhaps TRBD1 as D (6 bases). The length of the CDR3 is 15 residues. Per germline, CDR1 SGHTA and CDR2 FQGTGA. Trimming took 1 base from V and 0 from J, leaving 9 bases between them. CDR3 amino acids: CASSLNTGMNTEAFF. For the CDR3, the DNA is TGTGCCAGCAGCTTAAATACAGGGATGAACACTGAAGCTTTCTTT.

This clonotype came up a few times. The rearrangement links TRBV11-2 to TRBJ2-7, with TRBD1 identical over 10 bases. The CDR3 has 16 amino acids. The germline V gene encodes CDR1 SGHAT and CDR2 FQNNGV. The ends lost 5 bases at V and 3 bases at J; junction bases unmatched: 10. CDR3 in amino acids: CASSLGQGPSIYEQYF. In DNA form, the CDR3 reads TGTGCCAGCAGCCTGGGACAGGGGCCGTCCATCTACGAGCAGTACTTC.

This clonotype was counted only a few times. The genes are TRBV28 and TRBJ1-1; no reliable D call. CDR3 length: 16 amino acids. CDR1 and CDR2 from the germline V gene are MDHEN and SYDVKM. Deletions cut 6 bases from V and 4 bases from J, with 21 bases between. The CDR3 coding sequence is TGTGCCAGCAGCTTCCGTACGACAAGCCTAGCCACTGAAGCTTTCTTT. This encodes CASSFRTTSLATEAFF.

The V and J genes are TRBV5-1 and TRBJ2-1; D gene ambiguous. The CDR3 extends over 14 amino acids. V shed 3 bases and J shed 0 bases, with 7 bases lying between them. Germline-derived CDR1 and CDR2 are SGHRS and YFSETQ. The CDR3 loop is CASSWVSSYNEQFF. CDR3 nucleotide sequence: TGCGCCAGCAGCTGGGTCAGCTCCTACAATGAGCAGTTCTTC.

The table lists this clonotype with a few counts. This chain uses TRBV27 with TRBJ1-5, with 7 bases that match TRBD1. This CDR3 is 15 amino acids long. With 2 bases clipped from V and 4 bases from J, the junction kept 5 bases outside the gene matches. CDR1 MNHEY and CDR2 SMNVEV come from the germline V gene (reference sequence). CDR3 DNA: TGTGCCAGCAGTTTAATCCCAGGGGGTAATCAGCCCCAGCATTTT. Its translation: CASSLIPGGNQPQHF.

This clonotype came up a few times. The V gene is TRBV7-8, the J gene TRBJ2-1, with unresolved D. V shed 11 bases and J shed 0 bases, with 11 bases lying between them. The CDR3 extends over 13 amino acids. Per germline, CDR1 SGHVS and CDR2 FQNEAQ. The CDR3 DNA reads TGTGCCGGTTCTAGTCACTCCTACAATGAGCAGTTCTTC. Translation gives CAGSSHSYNEQFF.

This rearrangement joins TRBV7-7 to TRBJ2-3, with no clear D. The CDR3 covers 13 residues. Germline CDR1 reads SSHAT; CDR2 reads FNYEAQ (reference sequence). Trimming pared 4 bases from V and 6 bases from J, leaving 11 bases between. DNA of the CDR3: TGTGCCAGCAGCTCCAGTCTGGAGGATACGCAGTATTTT. This sequence encodes CASSSSLEDTQYF.

The V call is TRBV5-6, the J call TRBJ2-7; D unclear. CDR1 and CDR2 from the germline V gene are SGHDT and YYEEEE. The V end was cut by 6 bases, the J end by 7 bases, with 17 bases between. The CDR3 totals 13 residues. CDR3 DNA sequence: TGTGCCAGCACCCGGCTTGCTGCTCGGGAGCAGTACGTC. It specifies CASTRLAAREQYV.

The chain is built from TRBV11-3 and TRBJ2-2; perhaps TRBD2 as D (5 bases). Germline V gene data show CDR1 as SGHNT and CDR2 as YENEEA. CDR3 length: 15 residues. V lost 3 bases, J lost 4 bases, and 12 bases lay in between. CDR3 nucleotide sequence: TGTGCCAGCAGCTTCGGGGATCGAACCACCGGGGAGCTGTTTTTT. Amino acid sequence: CASSFGDRTTGELFF.

Notes on this clonotype: This likely comes from a read error, as the CDR3 has no conserved phenylalanine or tryptophan at its end. The chain employs TRBV10-3 and TRBJ1-5; the match to TRBD1 covers 7 bases. Per the germline V gene, CDR1 is ENHRY and CDR2 is SYGVKD. V was pared by 11 bases and J by 4 bases, with 8 bases of the junction left unmatched. The CDR3 is made up of 13 amino acids. The CDR3 DNA reads TGTGCCTCACACGGGACAGATAATCAGCCCCAGCATTCT. Protein product: CASHGTDNQPQHS.

There are many counts of this clonotype. The chain carries TRBV12-3 or TRBV12-4 and TRBJ1-5; D unresolved. V was clipped by 3 bases and J by 5 bases, with 11 bases between them. The CDR3 loop spans 14 amino acids. CDR3 in DNA: TGTGCCAGCAGTTTTTGGGGAGGCGATCAGCCCCAGCATTTT. Protein: CASSFWGGDQPQHF.

The chain has TRBV23-1 and TRBJ1-2; the D gene is possibly TRBD1 (6 bases). TRBV23-1 is classed as an ORF, of uncertain function. This CDR3 spans 13 amino acids. V was pared by 8 bases and J by 0 bases, with 10 bases between. CDR3 coding DNA: TGCGCCAGCGGACAGCAAGCTAACTATGGCTACACCTTC. Translating gives CASGQQANYGYTF.

This clonotype appeared a few times. The chain has TRBV7-2 and TRBJ2-3; a possible D gene is TRBD2 (5 bases). CDR3 length equals 16 residues. CDR1 and CDR2 (germline): SGHTA, FQGNSA. The V end was cut by 3 bases, the J end by 1 base, with 14 bases between. CDR3 in amino acids: CASSFFGRGGTDTQYF. CDR3 DNA sequence: TGTGCCAGCAGCTTTTTCGGCCGGGGTGGCACAGATACGCAGTATTTT.

This clonotype was detected a few times. CDR3 DNA: TGTGCCAGCAGCACAACCGACAGGTCCAGCTCTGGAAACACCATATATTTT. It yields the protein CASSTTDRSSSGNTIYF. The chain employs TRBV12-3 or TRBV12-4 and TRBJ1-3; tentatively, D is TRBD1 (6 bases). The CDR3 sequence is 17 residues long. Trimming took 6 bases from V and 0 from J, leaving 18 bases between them.

This clonotype was detected only a few times. J is TRBJ2-7 and V is TRBV7-9; a weak D match, TRBD2 (6 bases). V lost 8 bases and J 5 bases, leaving 13 bases between the germline ends. This CDR3 comprises 12 residues. Per the germline V gene, CDR1 is SEHNR and CDR2 is FQNEAQ (reference sequence). The CDR3 loop reads CASAWRADEQYF. The DNA of the CDR3 is TGTGCCAGCGCCTGGAGGGCGGACGAGCAGTACTTC.